This TCR beta chain comes out of a study of blood T cell repertoires in COVID-19 (TCRdb year 2020). A note on the overall study: Samples from collaborators originated in the United States, Italy and Spain and spanned both the acute and convalescent phases of COVID-19. The material from the prospective study consisted of cDNA or gDNA derived from T cells, B-cell-depleted T cells, or PBMCs. Where available, HLA class I and class II types were taken from metadata supplied by the sample provider and were not determined by assay-based typing. Subjects who had been exposed to COVID-19, were actively infected with it, or had recovered from it provided the deeply sampled blood TCRbeta repertoires that made up the dataset. Nearly every sample came with metadata listing a de-identified subject ID, COVID-19 status, age in years and sex. Samples came from the ongoing ImmuneRACE study (first 160 participants) plus 1,254 subjects from 6 global collaborators. The repertoires were made available in a free public database intended to serve as a resource for research on the immune response to SARS-CoV-2. Overall study results and their limits: The amount of clinical and demographic metadata varied by source and participant and was provided uncurated.

TCRbeta CDR3 regions were amplified from genomic DNA using the immunoSEQ Assay, a bias-controlled multiplex PCR. Turning to the authors' computational methods: The number of nucleated cells in each sample was estimated from the amplification of reference gene primers within the assay. To quantify the absolute abundance of each unique TCRbeta CDR3 rearrangement, sequence reads were collapsed and filtered. For each sample, productive Simpson clonality was calculated as the square root of Simpson's diversity index across productive rearrangements. TCRdb obtained this table from immuneACCESS and retained in-frame rearrangements with V and J assigned. These tables miss some clones; where compared with another copy, unresolved V genes account for less than half of the shortfall, and the remainder is unexplained. Clone size and the V and J calls come from that table; the DNA yielded D and trimming. The sample table holds about 230,000 clones, of which 85% to 90% were seen once. The ten biggest clones cover under 14% of the sample.

Per the germline V gene, SGDLS is the CDR1 and YYNGEE is the CDR2. V is reduced by 4 bases and J by 4 bases, leaving a spacing of 17 bases between them. From the cysteine through the phenylalanine, the CDR3 covers 15 amino acids. Here the CDR3 DNA is all that survives: 45 bases in frame from base 1. One collaborating source in Seattle enrolled patients during active infection and followed them longitudinally through the course of disease. The collaborating institutions used their own protocols to collect whole blood in K2EDTA tubes. Collaborator samples were shipped for TCRbeta analysis as frozen whole blood, isolated PBMCs, or DNA extracted from either sample type. Notes on this clone: Its antigen is still unknown. The sample holds no much larger clone one base away, and base qualities are not on file.

The chain employs TRBV9 and TRBJ2-5; a weak D assignment points to TRBD1 (6 bases agree). Input material: peripheral blood. The TCR sequence derives from a man aged 50 or older with COVID-19, enrolled during active disease. The nucleotide sequence reads TGTGCCAGCAGCCAAAGTTCGGTAGGGGGAGAGACCCAGTACTTC. Its protein product is CASSQSSVGGETQYF. Outside the CDR3, residues come from the reference TRBV9 and TRBJ2-5 proteins, so the full variable domain is: DSGVTQTPKHLITATGQRVTLRCSPRSGDLSVYWYQQSLDQGLQFLIQYYNGEERAKGNILERFSAQQFPDLHSELNLSSLELGDSALYFCASSQSSVGGETQYFGPGTRLLVL.